This T cell receptor beta chain was profiled in a study of chemoradiotherapy in HPV16-positive cancers. Study in general: Candidate HPV-specific clones and shared TCR motifs came from two HPV16-positive patients.

Method: immunoSEQ multiplex PCR; TCRdb's copy keeps in-frame clones and lacks some. Of approximately 5,600 clones listed, 74% are singletons. With respect to this clone: Its antigen is undetermined.

Notes on the study in general: Only a couple of HPV16-positive patients supplied the functional HPV-specificity definition. Candidate HPV-specific clones and E7-related TCR motifs grew in tumor during treatment.

Per germline, CDR1 SGHNT and CDR2 YENEEA. The V and J ends lost 3 bases and 6 bases respectively, with 9 bases between them. This CDR3 spans 13 amino acids. Repertoires were sampled repeatedly during chemoradiotherapy. The chain is built from TRBV11-3 and TRBJ2-1; D uncertain. Here the sequenced sample was tumor tissue, taken from a patient who underwent chemoradiotherapy. The source of this sequence is a human donor with HPV-associated anogenital cancer. The CDR3 loop is CASSFSPVNEQFF. For the CDR3, the DNA is TGTGCCAGCAGCTTTTCCCCGGTCAATGAGCAGTTCTTC.